One and the same sample provided the 22 T cell receptor beta chains below, sequenced in a study of T cells after yellow fever vaccination. TCRdb processed the 5' RACE reads anew with MiXCR; each CDR3 protein has one entry. The data show about 260,000 distinct CDR3 sequences, about 5% seen once. This specimen consisted of CD4+ T cells sorted from PBMCs, obtained on the day of the yellow fever booster vaccination. These receptors all stem from a man between 18 and 29 years old who received the YFV17D yellow fever vaccine.

The sample holds a few counts of this clonotype. The chain couples TRBV4-1 to TRBJ1-6, with 9 bases fitting TRBD1. Unmatched junction bases numbered 10, after V lost 1 base and J lost 0 bases. CDR3 length: 20 residues. In germline, CDR1 is MGHRA, CDR2 YSYEKL. CDR3 sequence (DNA): TGCGCCAGCAGCCAAGGACCGATGACAGGGGGTGGCTCCTATAATTCACCCCTCCACTTT. As protein: CASSQGPMTGGGSYNSPLHF.

There are a few counts of this clonotype. V gene TRBV7-2 combines with J gene TRBJ2-7, with 9 positions matching TRBD1. The germline V gene encodes CDR1 SGHTA and CDR2 FQGNSA. The CDR3 covers 14 residues. With V trimmed by 5 bases and J by 6 bases, 8 bases remained unmatched. The CDR3 nucleotides are TGTGCCAGCAGCCAGGGGACAGGGCCACTCGAGCAGTACGTC. Translating gives CASSQGTGPLEQYV.

The V call is TRBV12-3 or TRBV12-4, the J call TRBJ2-5; D possibly uses TRBD1 or TRBD2 (5 bases each). The CDR3 covers 18 residues. V was trimmed by 3 bases and J by 1 base, leaving 21 bases between them. The CDR3 loop is CASSLFPGRQRRQETQYF. CDR3 nucleotide sequence: TGTGCCAGCAGTTTGTTCCCGGGACGCCAAAGACGCCAAGAGACCCAGTACTTC.

This clonotype was picked up many times. CDR3 loop: CASSLVPQDYGYTF. CDR3 sequence (DNA): TGTGCCAGCAGTTTGGTCCCCCAGGACTATGGCTACACCTTC. The chain is built from TRBV12-3 or TRBV12-4 and TRBJ1-2; unclear D gene. V lost 3 bases and J lost 3, with 11 bases in between. This CDR3 is built from 14 residues.

V is TRBV6-2 or TRBV6-3 and J is TRBJ1-1; D is ambiguous. The V end was cut by 0 bases, the J end by 2 bases, with 13 bases between. The CDR3 is 16 residues long. Per the germline V gene, CDR1 is MNHEY and CDR2 is SVGEGT. The CDR3 protein is CASSYSRLGVNTEAFF. The CDR3 DNA follows: TGTGCCAGCAGTTACTCGAGACTAGGAGTCAACACTGAAGCTTTCTTT.

This clonotype has more than one count but fewer than ten. V usage is TRBV6-5 and J usage is TRBJ2-2; 10 bases fit TRBD1. This CDR3 is 21 amino acids long. Per germline, CDR1 MNHEY and CDR2 SVGAGI. The junction had 22 bases not matched to a gene; V was cut back by 6 bases and J by 3 bases. The DNA for the CDR3 is TGTGCCAGCAGCGCGGGACAGGGGATCCTTCGGATTGCCTCCGACACCGGGGAGCTGTTTTTT. This translates into CASSAGQGILRIASDTGELFF.

This clonotype was observed a few times. This chain joins TRBV10-3 and TRBJ2-6, with 10 nucleotides matching TRBD1. The CDR3 has 15 residues. Trimming removed 9 bases from V and 0 bases from J; junction bases left unmatched: 2. Germline values: CDR1 ENHRY, CDR2 SYGVKD. CDR3 loop: CAIGQGGSGANVLTF. Written as DNA, the CDR3 is TGTGCCATTGGACAGGGGGGCTCTGGGGCCAACGTCCTGACTTTC.

The rearrangement joins TRBV19 to TRBJ2-3; TRBD2 is a possible D gene (5 bases). CDR1 LNHDA and CDR2 SQIVND come from the germline V gene (reference sequence). V gave up 7 bases and J gave up 1 base, with 12 bases separating them. The CDR3 is made up of 14 amino acids. This chain's CDR3 is CASNVPGGTDTQYF. CDR3 bases: TGTGCCAGTAACGTTCCCGGGGGCACAGATACGCAGTATTTT.

This clonotype was seen a few times. The rearrangement links TRBV3-1 to TRBJ1-2; D is unclear. This CDR3 region has 14 residues. CDR1 and CDR2 (germline): LGHDT, YNNKEL (reference sequence). The V end was cut by 4 bases, the J end by 0 bases, with 9 bases between. The DNA for the CDR3 is TGTGCCAGCAGCCCGCGCCCATCTAACTATGGCTACACCTTC. It yields the protein CASSPRPSNYGYTF. The full variable domain, its missing parts supplied by reference TRBV3-1 and TRBJ1-2, is DTAVSQTPKYLVTQMGNDKSIKCEQNLGHDTMYWYKQDSKKFLKIMFSYNNKELIINETVPNRFSPKSPDKAHLNLHINSLELGDSAVYFCASSPRPSNYGYTFGSGTRLTVV.

V and J are TRBV12-3 or TRBV12-4 and TRBJ1-3, with TRBD1 as a possible D gene (5 bases). The CDR3 has 16 residues. Trimming removed 1 base at V and 0 bases at J, with 10 bases between. The chain's CDR3 is CASSLGPGGSGNTIYF. The CDR3 bases are TGTGCCAGCAGTTTAGGCCCGGGGGGCTCTGGAAACACCATATATTTT.

This clonotype was seen at least ten times. V usage is TRBV9 and J usage is TRBJ2-7; TRBD2 is a possible D gene (5 bases). V lost 4 bases, J lost 4 bases, and 12 bases lay in between. The CDR3 is 13 amino acids. CDR1 and CDR2 from the germline V gene are SGDLS and YYNGEE. The CDR3 nucleotides are TGTGCCAGCAGCCTAGGACTGGATTACGAGCAGTACTTC. It yields the protein CASSLGLDYEQYF.

A few counts support this clonotype. The chain employs TRBV10-3 and TRBJ1-2; TRBD1 might be the D (6 bases). V shed 2 bases and J shed 6 bases, with 7 bases lying between them. Germline CDR1 ENHRY, CDR2 SYGVKD. The CDR3 totals 12 residues. The CDR3: CAISEGDNGYTF. The CDR3 DNA follows: TGTGCCATCAGTGAGGGGGACAATGGCTACACCTTC.

This clonotype was counted at least ten times. The chain carries TRBV6-1 and TRBJ2-5, with D possibly matching TRBD2 (6 bases). This CDR3 spans 14 amino acids. V lost 7 bases and J 1 base, leaving 13 bases between the germline ends. The germline V gene encodes CDR1 MNHNS and CDR2 SASEGT. CDR3 sequence reads: CASILNSGQETQYF. The CDR3 nucleotides read TGTGCCAGCATTCTGAATAGCGGCCAAGAGACCCAGTACTTC.

This clonotype was observed at least ten times. The chain is built from TRBV4-1 and TRBJ1-2, with TRBD1 identical over 7 bases. This CDR3 spans 17 amino acids. Trimming at V came to 2 bases and at J to 8 bases, leaving 17 bases not matched to a gene. CDR1 MGHRA and CDR2 YSYEKL come from the germline V gene. Here the CDR3 DNA reads TGCGCCAGCAGCCAACCTACCCGTCGACAGGGACTGAGGGGCTACACCTTC. Encoded protein: CASSQPTRRQGLRGYTF.

The V gene is TRBV6-5, the J gene TRBJ1-4; 7 positions match TRBD1. The V segment lost 6 bases and the J segment 8 bases; nucleotides outside the gene matches: 9. Germline CDR1 reads MNHEY; CDR2 reads SVGAGI. The CDR3 loop spans 14 amino acids. CDR3 loop: CASSQDREGEKLFF. CDR3 nucleotide sequence: TGTGCCAGCAGCCAAGACAGGGAGGGGGAAAAACTGTTTTTT.

The rearrangement links TRBV10-3 to TRBJ1-2; D may be TRBD1 (5 bases). Trimming shortened V by 3 bases and J by 4 bases, and 15 bases separated the two germline ends. CDR1 and CDR2 from the germline V gene are ENHRY and SYGVKD. This CDR3 comprises 15 residues. CDR3 DNA sequence: TGTGCCATCAGTGACCAGAGAACAGGCGGCTATGGCTACACCTTC. Its protein product is CAISDQRTGGYGYTF.

CDR3 protein: CATGTRSSLETQYF. CDR3 DNA sequence: TGTGCCACCGGGACTAGATCTTCGCTCGAGACCCAGTACTTC. The chain links TRBV10-3 to TRBJ2-5; TRBD2 agrees at 8 bases. The CDR3 runs to 14 residues. V shed 10 bases and J 5 bases; nucleotides not matched to a gene: 12. Germline-derived CDR1 and CDR2 are ENHRY and SYGVKD.

This clonotype occurred many times. CDR3 residues: CSAKNGQADNQPQHF. DNA for the CDR3: TGCAGCGCCAAGAACGGGCAGGCCGACAATCAGCCCCAGCATTTT. The chain joins TRBV29-1 to TRBJ1-5; D not certain. V lost 7 bases and J lost 3, with 19 bases in between. The CDR3 contains 15 residues. Germline CDR1 is SQVTM and CDR2 is ANQGSEA.

This clonotype has at least ten counts. CDR3 region: CASSSPQYGGNIQYF. The CDR3 coding sequence is TGTGCCAGCAGTTCCCCTCAGTATGGGGGAAACATTCAGTACTTC. The chain couples TRBV7-2 to TRBJ2-4, with D possibly being TRBD1 or TRBD2 (5 bases each). V lost 6 bases to trimming and J lost 6 bases, with 18 bases between them. This CDR3 comprises 15 residues. CDR1 is SGHTA, CDR2 FQGNSA, per germline.

In this sample, this clonotype turned up many times. The V and J genes are TRBV5-1 and TRBJ2-3; 7 bases line up with TRBD2. This CDR3 has 15 amino acids. CDR1 and CDR2 (germline): SGHRS, YFSETQ. Trimming removed 2 bases from V and 2 bases from J; junction bases left unmatched: 5. CDR3 region: CASSFPSGHTDTQYF. The CDR3 region has the DNA TGCGCCAGCAGCTTCCCTAGCGGCCACACAGATACGCAGTATTTT.

The count of this clonotype is one. The rearrangement links TRBV6-6 to TRBJ1-4, with D tentatively TRBD1 (6 bases). This CDR3 contains 14 residues. Germline V CDR1 and CDR2: MNHNY, SVGAGI (reference sequence). Trimming stripped 6 bases from V and 5 bases from J, with 13 bases between. In DNA form, the CDR3 reads TGTGCCAGCAGCCCGGGGGGACACAATGAAAAACTGTTTTTT. Its protein product is CASSPGGHNEKLFF.

This clonotype was observed a handful of times. The chain links TRBV2 to TRBJ2-5; 8 bases agree with TRBD1. V lost 8 bases, J lost 5 bases, and 4 bases stayed unmatched. Germline lookup yields CDR1 SNHLY and CDR2 FYNNEI. The CDR3 spans 12 residues. The CDR3 DNA follows: TGTGCCAGCTCTTGGACAGGGGAGACCCAGTACTTC. This sequence encodes CASSWTGETQYF.